These 21 T cell receptor beta chains came from one sample sequenced in a study of blood T cells in healthy people across ages. The use of a sample-barcoded 5' primer and a J-beta primer mix characterized a second PCR of roughly 7 to 11 cycles. One entry per CDR3 protein, called by TCRdb with MiXCR from the 5' RACE reads. The table lists about 570,000 distinct CDR3 sequences, 27% of them singletons. Sequencing used blood. Receptors were obtained from a woman in her sixties or seventies in good health.

This clonotype was detected a few times. The chain employs TRBV30 and TRBJ2-7; D gene uncertain. The germline CDR1 and CDR2 sequences are GTSNPN and SVGIG (reference sequence). The CDR3 totals 14 residues. Trimming cost V 0 bases and J 0 bases, with 9 bases left between them. CDR3 region: CAWSVSRGSYEQYF. CDR3 bases: TGTGCCTGGAGTGTAAGCAGAGGCTCCTACGAGCAGTACTTC.

This clonotype was observed a handful of times. V usage is TRBV14 and J usage is TRBJ2-3, with TRBD2 identical over 10 bases. With V trimmed by 4 bases and J by 6 bases, 13 bases remained unmatched. This CDR3 spans 17 amino acids. Germline values: CDR1 SGHDN, CDR2 FVKESK. The CDR3 loop reads CASSPGPGLALSDTQYF. CDR3 nucleotide sequence: TGTGCCAGCAGCCCAGGTCCGGGACTAGCGTTGTCGGATACGCAGTATTTT.

This chain links TRBV7-9 with TRBJ1-2; weak D call: TRBD1 (5 bases). Germline CDR1 SEHNR, CDR2 FQNEAQ (reference sequence). The CDR3 is 15 residues long. Trimming left V 2 bases short and J 0 bases short, with 10 bases between. The CDR3 loop reads CASSLIGGTNYGYTF. The CDR3, as DNA: TGTGCCAGCAGCTTAATCGGGGGGACTAACTATGGCTACACCTTC.

In its sample, this clonotype was seen a few times. V gene TRBV6-4 combines with J gene TRBJ2-1, with 13 bases matching TRBD2. Germline CDR1 MRHNA, CDR2 SNTAGT. With 2 bases clipped from V and 6 bases from J, the junction kept 1 base outside the gene matches. The CDR3 totals 15 residues. The CDR3 nucleotides are TGTGCCAGCAGTGACACTAGCGGGGGGGCCAATGAGCAGTTCTTC. Translation gives CASSDTSGGANEQFF.

This clonotype was counted a few times. J is TRBJ1-3 and V is TRBV12-3 or TRBV12-4; D gene ambiguous. The CDR3 contains 14 residues. Trimming took off 5 bases at V and 3 bases at J, with 11 bases between the two ends. The chain's CDR3 is CASSPHGDGNTIYF. CDR3 sequence (DNA): TGTGCCAGCAGTCCACATGGTGATGGAAACACCATATATTTT.

This clonotype has more than one count but fewer than ten. The V and J genes are TRBV5-5 and TRBJ1-2; D remains unclear. V lost 0 bases to trimming and J lost 5 bases, with 8 bases between them. The CDR3 totals 13 residues. Per germline, CDR1 SGHKS and CDR2 YYEKEE (reference sequence). This CDR3 reads CASSLASEYGYTF. CDR3 sequence (DNA): TGTGCCAGCAGCTTGGCCAGCGAATATGGCTACACCTTC.

This clonotype has just a few counts. The chain carries TRBV9 and TRBJ2-5, with D possibly TRBD1 on 5 matching bases. The germline V gene encodes CDR1 SGDLS and CDR2 YYNGEE. Deletions cut 0 bases from V and 5 bases from J, with 11 bases between. This CDR3 is 14 amino acids long. The DNA of the CDR3 is TGTGCCAGCAGCGTAGAGGTGGGGCGCGAGACCCAGTACTTC. Encoded protein: CASSVEVGRETQYF.

This clonotype was picked up a small number of times. The gene calls are TRBV7-9 and TRBJ1-6, with TRBD1 matching over 8 bases. Germline V lookup: CDR1 SEHNR, CDR2 FQNEAQ (reference sequence). The CDR3 is 14 amino acids. The V and J ends lost 5 bases and 8 bases, in that order; junction bases with no gene match: 5. The CDR3 loop reads CASSPDRVDSPLHF. The DNA for the CDR3 is TGTGCCAGCAGCCCGGACAGGGTTGATTCACCCCTCCACTTT.

The V call is TRBV28, the J call TRBJ2-2, with D perhaps TRBD1 (6 bases). V lost 6 bases, J lost 0 bases, and 11 bases lay in between. This CDR3 is 15 amino acids long. The germline V gene has CDR1 MDHEN and CDR2 SYDVKM. This chain's CDR3 is CASRVGGANTGELFF. CDR3 bases: TGTGCCAGCAGGGTTGGGGGCGCGAACACCGGGGAGCTGTTTTTT.

In this sample, this clonotype turned up a few times. This chain links TRBV2 with TRBJ2-5, with D uncertain. The J call may be incorrect, as the DNA end agrees better with TRBJ2-7. This CDR3 comprises 15 residues. The germline V gene encodes CDR1 SNHLY and CDR2 FYNNEI. The CDR3 spells CASRVEAAVRYEQYF. Written as DNA, the CDR3 is TGTGCCAGCAGGGTCGAGGCCGCGGTTCGGTACGAGCAGTACTTC.

This clonotype was seen a few times. The rearrangement links TRBV20-1 to TRBJ2-5, with 8 positions matching TRBD2. The closer fit of TRBJ2-1 to the DNA end suggests the J call may be wrong. CDR1 DFQATT and CDR2 SNEGSKA come from the germline V gene (reference sequence). The CDR3 totals 18 residues. The chain's CDR3 is CSAHHRREGGGRINEQFF. CDR3 DNA sequence: TGCAGTGCTCACCATCGCCGGGAGGGGGGGGGCCGTATAAATGAGCAGTTCTTC.

The genes are TRBV2 and TRBJ2-1; 12 bases map to TRBD2. The CDR3 spans 15 residues. Germline lookup yields CDR1 SNHLY and CDR2 FYNNEI. V was clipped by 4 bases and J by 8 bases; unmatched bases: 6. The CDR3 sequence is CASSVPSGGGDEQFF. DNA of the CDR3: TGTGCCAGCAGTGTTCCTAGCGGGGGGGGTGATGAGCAGTTCTTC.

This clonotype was seen ten or more times. The chain combines TRBV30 with TRBJ2-2; the D is unclear. CDR3 length: 15 amino acids. V gave up 6 bases and J gave up 3 bases, with 17 bases separating them. Germline values: CDR1 GTSNPN, CDR2 SVGIG (reference sequence). The CDR3 bases are TGTGCCTGCCCAAGTCCCATATGGGACACCGGGGAGCTGTTTTTT. It yields the protein CACPSPIWDTGELFF.

A few counts support this clonotype. The chain combines TRBV20-1 with TRBJ2-3; TRBD2 is a possible D gene (6 bases). Per germline, CDR1 DFQATT and CDR2 SNEGSKA (reference sequence). CDR3 length equals 14 residues. Deletions cut 3 bases from V and 1 base from J, with 11 bases between. The CDR3 reads CSARLTSRTDTQYF. DNA for the CDR3: TGCAGTGCTAGGCTAACTAGCCGCACAGATACGCAGTATTTT.

This clonotype was seen a handful of times. V is TRBV5-1 and J is TRBJ2-5, with D unresolved. The V gene's germline CDR1 is SGHRS and CDR2 YFSETQ. This CDR3 is built from 13 residues. The germline V and J ends were trimmed by 3 bases and 4 bases, with 10 bases remaining between them. DNA of the CDR3: TGCGCCAGCAGCTACCTATCCCCAGAGACCCAGTACTTC. It translates to CASSYLSPETQYF.

V is TRBV7-9 and J is TRBJ1-1; possible D gene TRBD1, 6 bases. The CDR3 spans 14 residues. Per the germline V gene, CDR1 is SEHNR and CDR2 is FQNEAQ (reference sequence). V lost 5 bases and J lost 2, with 12 bases in between. The CDR3 nucleotides are TGTGCCAGCAGCCCCGGGACAAGTAACACTGAAGCTTTCTTT. Amino acid sequence: CASSPGTSNTEAFF.

This clonotype was picked up a small number of times. V is TRBV30 and J is TRBJ1-3; D gene uncertain. Germline V gene lookup returns CDR1 GTSNPN and CDR2 SVGIG (reference sequence). The CDR3 loop spans 13 amino acids. V lost 3 bases to trimming and J lost 0 bases, with 6 bases between them. The CDR3 protein is CAWRYNSGNTIYF. DNA for the CDR3: TGTGCCTGGAGGTATAACTCTGGAAACACCATATATTTT.

The chain has TRBV20-1 and TRBJ1-2; D ambiguous. The CDR3 sequence is 12 residues long. Trimming removed 8 bases from V and 3 bases from J, with 13 bases in between. The germline CDR1 and CDR2 sequences are DFQATT and SNEGSKA (reference sequence). The CDR3 protein is CSTIAIDYGYTF. The DNA of the CDR3 is TGCAGTACCATAGCCATCGACTATGGCTACACCTTC.

The rearrangement joins TRBV15 to TRBJ2-5; 10 positions agree with TRBD2. The V and J ends lost 4 bases and 12 bases, in that order; junction bases with no gene match: 14. CDR1 is LNHNV and CDR2 is YYDKDF in the germline V gene (reference sequence). This CDR3 spans 15 amino acids. The CDR3 DNA follows: TGTGCCACCAGCACCCTCGGGATTAGCGGGGGGCCAGAGTACTTC. The encoded protein is CATSTLGISGGPEYF.

This clonotype turned up a few times. The chain links TRBV4-3 to TRBJ2-5; weak D call: TRBD2 (7 bases). The CDR3 runs 16 residues. Germline CDR1 LGHNA, CDR2 YSLEER. Between the trimmed V and J ends, which lost 0 bases and 4 bases, there was a span of 15 bases. In DNA, the CDR3 is TGCGCCAGCAGCCAAGATCTGGGGGGGGCAAGAGAGACCCAGTACTTC. Translation: CASSQDLGGARETQYF.

The table lists this clonotype with a count of one. The chain is built from TRBV11-3 and TRBJ1-1, with a tentative D call TRBD1 (5 bases). From germline, CDR1 is SGHNT and CDR2 YENEEA. This CDR3 has 15 amino acids. V lost 4 bases, J lost 3 bases, and 15 bases lay in between. DNA of the CDR3: TGTGCCAGCAGCTCGAACCAGGGAAGTCACACTGAAGCTTTCTTT. Amino acid sequence: CASSSNQGSHTEAFF.